One and the same sample provided the 23 T cell receptor beta chains below, sequenced in a study of PD-L1 blockade in urothelial cancer. Documented time point: pretreatment peripheral blood. Produced via immunoSEQ multiplex PCR; TCRdb's table is partial and in-frame only. The sample records about 72,000 clones, roughly 86% being singletons. Sequencing was performed on PBMCs, taken around atezolizumab (anti-PD-L1) treatment. These receptors were taken from a man aged 60-69 years with urothelial cancer.

This chain joins TRBV7-9 and TRBJ2-7, with D uncertain. This CDR3 is built from 12 residues. Germline V gene lookup returns CDR1 SEHNR and CDR2 FQNEAQ (reference sequence). V was pared by 4 bases and J by 6 bases, with 10 bases between. This chain's CDR3 is CASSYLMREQYF. The CDR3 DNA is TGTGCCAGCAGCTACCTGATGCGCGAGCAGTACTTC.

The rearrangement joins TRBV12-5 to TRBJ2-7; TRBD1 aligns across 7 bases. The trim removed 6 bases at V and 4 bases at J, leaving 9 bases unmatched. CDR3 length: 14 residues. Germline assignment: CDR1 LGHNT and CDR2 FRNRAP. The CDR3 nucleotides read TGTGCTAGTGGCTATGGGACAGTCGAATACGAGCAGTACTTC. Amino acid sequence: CASGYGTVEYEQYF.

This clone was picked up a small number of times. The rearrangement uses TRBV10-3 and TRBJ1-3; 7 bases match TRBD1. The CDR3 contains 13 residues. With V trimmed by 6 bases and J by 6 bases, 5 bases remained unmatched. Germline CDR1 and CDR2: ENHRY and SYGVKD. The CDR3 loop is CAISPGTENTIYF. CDR3 nucleotide sequence: TGTGCCATCAGCCCCGGGACAGAAAACACCATATATTTT.

The V and J genes are TRBV2 and TRBJ1-5; D is unresolved. The CDR3 runs 13 residues. The ends were cut back, 2 bases at V and 6 bases at J, with 8 bases in the middle. From germline, CDR1 is SNHLY and CDR2 FYNNEI. CDR3 residues: CASSETERQPQHF. In nucleotides, the CDR3 is TGTGCCAGCAGTGAAACGGAGCGTCAGCCCCAGCATTTT.

The chain is built from TRBV5-1 and TRBJ1-4; D is possibly TRBD1 (6 bases). The length of the CDR3 is 15 residues. V was trimmed by 4 bases and J by 3 bases, leaving 13 bases between them. The germline CDR1 and CDR2 sequences are SGHRS and YFSETQ. The chain's CDR3 is CASSTQTGANEKLFF. In DNA, the CDR3 is TGCGCCAGCAGCACACAGACAGGAGCTAATGAAAAACTGTTTTTT.

This chain connects TRBV10-3 to TRBJ1-2; no clear D. Germline CDR1 is ENHRY and CDR2 is SYGVKD. The V and J ends lost 2 bases and 3 bases respectively, with 10 bases between them. CDR3 length equals 14 residues. Here the CDR3 reads CAISEVVTDYGYTF. DNA of the CDR3: TGTGCCATCAGTGAGGTAGTAACAGACTATGGCTACACCTTC.

The chain employs TRBV7-2 and TRBJ2-1; 11 bases agree with TRBD2. Germline CDR1 reads SGHTA; CDR2 reads FQGNSA. With V trimmed by 5 bases and J by 8 bases, 11 bases remained unmatched. The CDR3 is made up of 16 amino acids. The chain's CDR3 is CASSTGTSGLWDEQFF. CDR3 in DNA: TGTGCCAGCAGCACCGGGACTAGCGGACTCTGGGATGAGCAGTTCTTC.

The chain combines TRBV6-6 with TRBJ1-3, with 8 bases lining up with TRBD1. The V and J ends lost 4 bases and 4 bases, in that order; junction bases with no gene match: 9. The CDR3 consists of 16 residues. In germline, CDR1 is MNHNY, CDR2 SVGAGI (reference sequence). CDR3 amino acids: CASSSWTGFFGNTIYF. CDR3 nucleotide sequence: TGTGCCAGCAGTTCCTGGACAGGGTTTTTCGGAAACACCATATATTTT.

This clone was detected only once. The J gene is TRBJ1-2, the V gene TRBV11-3, with TRBD1 identical over 8 bases. Unmatched junction bases numbered 3, after V lost 0 bases and J lost 3 bases. The CDR3 contains 15 residues. Per the germline V gene, CDR1 is SGHNT and CDR2 is YENEEA. CDR3 amino acids: CASSLDRGLDYGYTF. CDR3 DNA: TGTGCCAGCAGCTTAGACAGGGGGCTCGACTATGGCTACACCTTC.

The chain uses TRBV4-3 and TRBJ2-1; D not resolved. CDR3 length: 18 residues. Germline V CDR1 and CDR2: LGHNA, YSLEER. V lost 0 bases and J 2 bases, leaving 17 bases between the germline ends. In nucleotides, the CDR3 is TGCGCCAGCAGCCAAGATCGTGTAGAACTAAGCGCCTACAATGAGCAGTTCTTC. Its protein is CASSQDRVELSAYNEQFF.

This sequence joins TRBV5-4 and TRBJ2-5, with 9 bases that match TRBD2. Germline CDR1 reads SGHNT; CDR2 reads YYREEE (reference sequence). This CDR3 is built from 15 residues. V lost 3 bases to trimming and J lost 5 bases; unmatched junction nucleotides: 8. The CDR3 region is CASSSLVAGDETQYF. The CDR3 coding sequence is TGTGCCAGCAGCTCGTTGGTAGCGGGGGATGAGACCCAGTACTTC.

This chain uses TRBV6-5 with TRBJ1-4; D possibly corresponds to TRBD1 (5 bases). Per germline, CDR1 MNHEY and CDR2 SVGAGI. The CDR3 length is 14 residues. V shed 8 bases and J shed 2 bases, with 12 bases lying between them. CDR3 loop: CASVGPRTNEKLFF. CDR3 coding DNA: TGTGCCAGCGTGGGGCCGCGGACTAATGAAAAACTGTTTTTT.

This sequence joins TRBV9 and TRBJ1-2; D is unresolved. CDR3 length: 15 amino acids. Germline V gene data show CDR1 as SGDLS and CDR2 as YYNGEE. V was trimmed by 0 bases and J by 6 bases, leaving 15 bases between them. CDR3 bases: TGTGCCAGCAGCGTAGGGCAGTCTCCTGCCCATGGCTACACCTTC. Translated: CASSVGQSPAHGYTF.

The CDR3 DNA sequence: TGTGCCAGCAGTTCCCACGGGGAAGGAACAGATACGCAGTATTTT. It translates to CASSSHGEGTDTQYF. This chain connects TRBV28 to TRBJ2-3; the D gene is possibly TRBD2 (5 bases). Trimming pared 4 bases from V and 3 bases from J, leaving 14 bases between. The CDR3 totals 15 residues. Germline V gives CDR1 MDHEN, CDR2 SYDVKM.

This chain uses TRBV29-1 with TRBJ2-1; 16 positions agree with TRBD2. Losses at the gene ends were 0 bases for V and 5 bases for J; bases not matched to a gene: 16. Germline V gene sequence: CDR1 SQVTM, CDR2 ANQGSEA. This CDR3 contains 21 residues. The CDR3 nucleotides are TGCAGCGTTGAAGATGCCCTACGATTGGGACTAGCGGGGGGGCGCGACAATGAGCAGTTCTTC. It codes for CSVEDALRLGLAGGRDNEQFF.

This clone was detected only a few times. The chain links TRBV11-3 to TRBJ1-1; TRBD1 aligns across 7 bases. Looked up from germline, CDR1 is SGHNT and CDR2 is YENEEA. The CDR3 is 14 amino acids. Trimming took 5 bases from V and 2 from J; bases not matched to a gene: 5. The CDR3 loop is CASSPHRGNTEAFF. The DNA for the CDR3 is TGTGCCAGCAGCCCGCACAGGGGTAACACTGAAGCTTTCTTT.

The chain joins TRBV28 to TRBJ2-7; 8 nucleotides agree with TRBD1. CDR1 and CDR2 from the germline V gene are MDHEN and SYDVKM. The CDR3 consists of 13 residues. The V segment lost 10 bases and the J segment 2 bases; nucleotides outside the gene matches: 7. The CDR3 is CATQGTGAYEQYF. The DNA for the CDR3 is TGTGCCACACAGGGGACAGGTGCCTACGAGCAGTACTTC.

This clone occurred once. The chain joins TRBV6-6 to TRBJ1-2, with 8 bases matching TRBD1. The CDR3 runs to 13 residues. Trimming cost V 6 bases and J 9 bases; bases outside gene matches: 9. Germline-derived CDR1 and CDR2 are MNHNY and SVGAGI (reference sequence). CDR3 protein: CASRQGQEGSYTF. DNA for the CDR3: TGTGCCAGCAGACAGGGACAGGAAGGGAGCTACACCTTC.

V and J are TRBV5-5 and TRBJ2-7; 11 bases map to TRBD2. CDR3 length equals 15 residues. Trimming removed 3 bases from V and 5 bases from J; junction bases left unmatched: 7. The germline V gene encodes CDR1 SGHKS and CDR2 YYEKEE (reference sequence). CDR3 coding DNA: TGTGCCAGCAGCTCCACGACTAGCGGGGTCCACGAGCAGTACTTC. The encoded protein is CASSSTTSGVHEQYF.

V usage is TRBV11-3 and J usage is TRBJ2-1, with 11 bases aligning to TRBD2. This CDR3 region has 16 residues. The V segment lost 4 bases and the J segment 7 bases; nucleotides outside the gene matches: 9. CDR1 and CDR2 from the germline V gene are SGHNT and YENEEA. The CDR3 is CASSYSGGALKNEQFF. In DNA, the CDR3 is TGTGCCAGCAGCTATAGCGGGGGGGCTTTGAAGAATGAGCAGTTCTTC.

The chain employs TRBV29-1 and TRBJ2-7; D perhaps matches TRBD2 (5 bases). The germline CDR1 and CDR2 sequences are SQVTM and ANQGSEA. This CDR3 contains 11 residues. The V and J ends lost 3 bases and 10 bases respectively, with 13 bases between them. The CDR3 here is CSVDNAEVQYF. The DNA of the CDR3 is TGCAGCGTTGACAACGCGGAGGTTCAGTACTTC.

The chain recombines TRBV7-2 with TRBJ2-3; D not resolved. The CDR3 is made up of 17 amino acids. Deletions cut 2 bases from V and 2 bases from J, with 17 bases between. From germline, CDR1 is SGHTA and CDR2 FQGNSA. CDR3 loop: CASSLTPRSQYTDTQYF. The CDR3 DNA is TGTGCCAGCAGCTTAACGCCCCGGTCGCAATACACAGATACGCAGTATTTT.

The chain recombines TRBV4-1 with TRBJ1-1, with 8 bases fitting TRBD1. Germline CDR1 reads MGHRA; CDR2 reads YSYEKL. V lost 5 bases and J lost 1; bases outside the gene matches: 9. The CDR3 is 16 residues long. CDR3 nucleotides: TGCGCCAGCAGCGAAAGACAGGGGTCGAGGAACACTGAAGCTTTCTTT. Its translation is CASSERQGSRNTEAFF.